This entry describes one T cell receptor (beta chain). This CDR3 has 14 amino acids. Germline loops: CDR1 KGHSH, CDR2 LQKENI. Between the trimmed V and J ends, which lost 2 bases and 3 bases, there was a span of 11 bases. TCRdb's table, derived via immunoSEQ multiplex PCR, lists solely in-frame clones and lacks some. The data hold approximately 150,000 clones, with about 86% observed a single time. These data belong to a study of blood T cell repertoires in COVID-19. Overall study: From the United States, Italy and Spain came samples of acute and convalescent COVID-19. T cells, B-cell-depleted T cells, or PBMCs provided the cDNA or gDNA that served as material.

The V call is TRBV18, the J call TRBJ2-7, with D maybe TRBD1 (6 bases). Sequencing input: peripheral blood. The clonotype comes from a human donor in a cohort sampled during active COVID-19. The CDR3 here is CASSPTGMNYEQYF. DNA for the CDR3: TGTGCCAGCTCACCAACAGGGATGAACTACGAGCAGTACTTC.